One sample yielded the 3 T cell receptor beta chains listed below, sequenced in a study of T cells in Graves' hyperthyroidism and ophthalmopathy (dated by TCRdb to between 2019 and 2020). Receptors were amplified or captured by multiplex PCR. Sequenced using an Illumina HiSeq 2000. TCR beta CDR3 regions were amplified from RNA transcripts. For the first round of RT-PCR on the TCR CDR3, the HTBI primer set was used together with the Qiagen OneStep RT-PCR kit. The public reads were quality trimmed at Q25 with fastp and then assembled into clones with MiXCR by TCRdb, keeping productive beta chains. Rows merge per CDR3 protein into single entries with the most common DNA and genes. Within this sample are more than 300,000 distinct CDR3 sequences, with more than 11% of them counted one time only. 11% of the sample goes to the ten largest clones. Material: blood. The receptors were sampled from a woman aged 55-70 years with Graves' hyperthyroidism.

The table lists this clonotype with many counts. The chain employs TRBV28 and TRBJ2-1; 9 bases agree with TRBD2. Trimming at V came to 5 bases and at J to 8 bases, leaving 13 bases not matched to a gene. CDR3 size: 16 residues. Germline CDR1 and CDR2: MDHEN and SYDVKM. CDR3 sequence: CASSPGGSGRGYEQFF. In DNA form, the CDR3 reads TGTGCCAGCAGTCCCGGGGGTAGCGGGAGAGGTTATGAGCAGTTCTTC.

This clonotype was seen ten or more times. A read error may produce the germline difference seen at one junction end. This chain links TRBV4-2 with TRBJ1-5; unclear D gene. The CDR3 contains 15 residues. Looked up from germline, CDR1 is LGHNA and CDR2 is YNFKEQ. The CDR3 region is CASNQQASKNQPQHF. The CDR3 nucleotides are TGTGCCAGCAACCAACAAGCCAGCAAGAATCAGCCCCAGCATTTT.

This clonotype has just a few counts. The chain carries TRBV7-9 and TRBJ2-1; D perhaps matches TRBD1 (5 bases). V lost 2 bases, J lost 7 bases, and 12 bases lay in between. In germline, CDR1 is SEHNR, CDR2 FQNEAQ (reference sequence). The length of the CDR3 is 14 residues. CDR3 region: CASSLIGQINEQFF. CDR3 sequence (DNA): TGTGCCAGCAGCTTAATCGGACAAATAAATGAGCAGTTCTTC.